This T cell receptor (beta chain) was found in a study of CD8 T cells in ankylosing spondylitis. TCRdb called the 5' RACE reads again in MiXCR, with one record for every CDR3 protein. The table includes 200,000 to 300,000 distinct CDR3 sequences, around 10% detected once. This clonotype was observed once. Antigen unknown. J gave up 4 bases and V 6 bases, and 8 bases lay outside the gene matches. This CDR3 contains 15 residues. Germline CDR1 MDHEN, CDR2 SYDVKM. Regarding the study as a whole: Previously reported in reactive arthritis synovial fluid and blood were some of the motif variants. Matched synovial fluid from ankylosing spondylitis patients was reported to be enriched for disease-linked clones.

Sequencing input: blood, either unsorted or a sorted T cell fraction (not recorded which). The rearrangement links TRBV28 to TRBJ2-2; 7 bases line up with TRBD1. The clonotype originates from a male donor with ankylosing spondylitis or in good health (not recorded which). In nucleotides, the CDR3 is TGTGCCAGCAGCCTAGGGGGCGCAAGCACCGGGGAGCTGTTTTTT. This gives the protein CASSLGGASTGELFF.